The rows below give T cell receptor beta chains drawn from one sample of a study of cytomegalovirus exposure and HLA in healthy donors. Sequencing was performed with immunoSEQ multiplex PCR; in TCRdb, only in-frame clones are kept and a portion is missing. The repertoire has approximately 240,000 clones, about 81% of them found once; the top ten carry 5.4%. Material: PBMCs. The receptors were gathered from a woman in her 40s in good health and CMV-seropositive. Each CDR3 is given with its conserved first and last residue. A D gene is named only where the DNA matches it firmly. Not all rows give a size; the values are once, few, many and, for expanded clones, a class.

TRBD1	TRBV4-1	TRBJ1-2	.	TGCGCCAGCAGCCAATACTTCGACAGGGTGGACTATGGCTACACCTTC	CASSQYFDRVDYGYTF
TRBD1	TRBV4-3	TRBJ1-1	once	TGCGCCAGCAGCCAGGCACAGGGGATTAGAGACACTGAAGCTTTCTTT	CASSQAQGIRDTEAFF
TRBD2	TRBV7-9	TRBJ2-1	.	TGTGCCAGCAGCTTAGGAACTAGCGGGCCCTGGGATGAGCAGTTCTTC	CASSLGTSGPWDEQFF
TRBD1	TRBV5-1	TRBJ2-7	.	TGCGCCAGCAATAGGGCAGGGGGCTACGAGCAGTACTTC	CASNRAGGYEQYF
.	TRBV7-9	TRBJ2-7	.	TGTGCCAGCAGCTTAGAGGGGTGGCAGTACTTC	CASSLEGWQYF
.	TRBV6-5	TRBJ1-1	.	TGTGCCACCTACGGTATGTCAGGGAAAGCTTTCTTT	CATYGMSGKAFF
TRBD2	TRBV6-5	TRBJ2-1	few	TGTGCCAGCAGTACAGGACTAGTCCCCAATGAGCAGTTCTTC	CASSTGLVPNEQFF
.	TRBV7-2	TRBJ1-5	few	TGTGCCAGCAGCCCGAGCCAGGTTAGCAATCAGCCCCAGCATTTT	CASSPSQVSNQPQHF
.	TRBV5-4	TRBJ2-6	.	TGTGCCAGCAGCTTGGGACCGGCCTCGGGGGGGGCCAACGTCCTGACTTTC	CASSLGPASGGANVLTF
TRBD2	TRBV5-6	TRBJ2-3	.	TGTGCCAGCAGTCAAAGCGGGGGAGCAACTAGCACAGATACGCAGTATTTT	CASSQSGGATSTDTQYF
TRBD2	TRBV19	TRBJ2-7	.	TGTGCCAGTAGTCAGGGAGGGAGAGTCTACGAGCAGTACTTC	CASSQGGRVYEQYF
TRBD2	TRBV27	TRBJ2-7	.	TGTGCCAGCAGACCGGCGGGGGCCTACGAGCAGTACTTC	CASRPAGAYEQYF
TRBD1	TRBV7-9	TRBJ1-1	.	TGTGCCAGCAGCTTATTGGGGACAGGCGAAATTGAAGCTTTCTTT	CASSLLGTGEIEAFF
TRBD1	TRBV7-6	TRBJ2-5	.	TGTGCCAGCAGTTCCGGACAGGGAGAGACCCAGTACTTC	CASSSGQGETQYF
TRBD2	TRBV11-2	TRBJ2-7	.	TGTGCCAGCAGGGCTCCCGGGACTAGCCACGAGCAGTACTTC	CASRAPGTSHEQYF
TRBD1	TRBV15	TRBJ1-4	.	TGTGCCACCAGCAGTAACTTGGGACAGGGGAACAAACTGTTTTTT	CATSSNLGQGNKLFF
TRBD2	TRBV7-3	TRBJ2-5	.	TGTGCCAGCAGCTTAATACGAGCGGGGGAGTACTTC	CASSLIRAGEYF
TRBD1	TRBV27	TRBJ1-4	.	TGTGCCAGCAGAACTTGGGACAGCCGTAATGAAAAACTGTTTTTT	CASRTWDSRNEKLFF
TRBD1	TRBV5-1	TRBJ2-5	.	TGCGCCAGCAGCTTGGTCGGACAGGGGCCAGAGACCCAGTACTTC	CASSLVGQGPETQYF
.	TRBV7-9	TRBJ1-6	.	TGTGCCAGCAGCTTAGTCGCACAGTATAATTCACCCCTCCACTTT	CASSLVAQYNSPLHF
.	TRBV27	TRBJ2-5	.	TGTGCCAGCAGTTTATCCCGGACAGCCCAAGAGACCCAGTACTTC	CASSLSRTAQETQYF
.	TRBV21-1	TRBJ2-1	few	TGTGCCAGCAGCAAAGGACAGGAGCCCTACAATGAGCAGTTCTTC	CASSKGQEPYNEQFF
.	TRBV7-6	TRBJ2-7	.	TGTGCCAGCAGCGGCGGCAGTACCTACGAGCAGTACTTC	CASSGGSTYEQYF
.	TRBV6-5	TRBJ1-6	.	TGTGCCAGCAGTTACTCGGGCACCCCCAGAACACCCCTCCACTTT	CASSYSGTPRTPLHF
.	TRBV5-1	TRBJ2-2	few	TGCGCCAGCAGTCGTATCGGGGTAAACACCGGGGAGCTGTTTTTT	CASSRIGVNTGELFF
.	TRBV5-3	TRBJ1-1	.	TGTGCCAGAAGCTCGGAGGGGACTGAAGCTTTCTTT	CARSSEGTEAFF
TRBD1	TRBV2	TRBJ1-5	.	TGTGCCAGCAGATCCCGGGACAGGATTAATCAGCCCCAGCATTTT	CASRSRDRINQPQHF
.	TRBV27	TRBJ1-3	.	TGTGCCAGCAGTTTTGGGGGCCCGGGAGGAAACACCATATATTTT	CASSFGGPGGNTIYF